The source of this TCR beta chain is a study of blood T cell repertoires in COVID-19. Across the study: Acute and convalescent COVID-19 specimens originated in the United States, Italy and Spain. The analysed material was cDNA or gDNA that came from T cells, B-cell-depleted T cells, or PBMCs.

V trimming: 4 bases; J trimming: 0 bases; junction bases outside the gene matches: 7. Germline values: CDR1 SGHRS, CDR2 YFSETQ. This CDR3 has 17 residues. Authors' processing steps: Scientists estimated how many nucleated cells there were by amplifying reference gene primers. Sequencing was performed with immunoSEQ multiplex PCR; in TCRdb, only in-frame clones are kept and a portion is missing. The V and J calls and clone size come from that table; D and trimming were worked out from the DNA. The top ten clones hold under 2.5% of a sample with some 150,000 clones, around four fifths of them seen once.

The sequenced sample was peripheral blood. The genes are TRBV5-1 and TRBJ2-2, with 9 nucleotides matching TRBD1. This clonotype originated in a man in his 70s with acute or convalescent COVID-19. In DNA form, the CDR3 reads TGCGCCAGCAGCATAGGACAGGGGTCCGCGAACACCGGGGAGCTGTTTTTT. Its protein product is CASSIGQGSANTGELFF.